These T cell receptor beta chains were read from a single sample in a study of blood T cell repertoires in COVID-19. Assay: immunoSEQ multiplex PCR; the TCRdb copy retains only in-frame clones and omits some. The table includes a few hundred thousand clones, about nine tenths detected once. Source material: peripheral blood. The receptors were sampled from a woman under 40 with active or convalescent COVID-19. The CDR3 runs from the conserved cysteine through the conserved F or W. The order of the fields is J gene, V gene, clone size, CDR3 protein. Expanded clones get a size class; other rows say once, few or many, or leave the size out.

>TRBJ1-1|TRBV28|.
CASSLHTDRARVAEAFF
>TRBJ1-4|TRBV30|.
CAWSRGFNEKLFF
>TRBJ2-7|TRBV5-1|.
CASSSGTGNYEQYF
>TRBJ1-2|TRBV6-2/TRBV6-3|.
CASSYSGAGAPYGYTF
>TRBJ2-7|TRBV7-2|.
CASSFIAGGLDEQYF
>TRBJ1-4|TRBV18|.
CASSPPTGEKLFF
>TRBJ1-4|TRBV5-6|.
CASSLGQGNEKLFF
>TRBJ2-1|TRBV29-1|many
CSVVAGEPYNEQFF
>TRBJ2-7|TRBV14|.
CASSQFRGLAGGPAHYEQYF
>TRBJ2-1|TRBV27|.
CASSPRVDSYNEQFF
>TRBJ2-3|TRBV9|.
CASSVEAYLTDTQYF
>TRBJ1-2|TRBV19|.
CASSMGTGDGYTF
>TRBJ2-5|TRBV18|.
CASSPETSGGAGETQYF
>TRBJ2-1|TRBV3-1/TRBV3-2|once
CASSRRLGQGGFVVGYNEQFF
>TRBJ2-2|TRBV7-2|few
CASSFRRGGTGELFF
>TRBJ1-5|TRBV5-5|.
CASSPVGRGGNQPQHF
>TRBJ2-3|TRBV10-2|once
CASSDPWGGVSGAESPPDTQYF
>TRBJ2-1|TRBV10-1|.
CASSESVQGTAYNEQFF
>TRBJ2-1|TRBV29-1|.
CSVEFGRGESYNEQFF
>TRBJ1-2|TRBV16|few
CASSQSLGLDYGYTF